The next 17 T cell receptor beta chains were all read from a single sample in a study of shared clonotypes between healthy human individuals. Profiling relied on immunoSEQ multiplex PCR, and the TCRdb table lists in-frame clones only, not all of them. The sample lists just over 2,000,000 clones; roughly 95% were seen once. The sample consisted of naive CD4+ T cells sorted from blood. Regarding subset: CD45RA+ positively selected. The receptors come from a man aged 18 to 30 in good health.

V and J are TRBV11-1 and TRBJ2-1; perhaps TRBD1 as D (6 bases). The germline V and J ends were trimmed by 2 bases and 4 bases, with 15 bases remaining between them. CDR1 and CDR2 (germline): SGHAT, FQDESV (reference sequence). The CDR3 consists of 16 residues. CDR3 region: CASSLSGGQQYNEQFF. The CDR3 bases are TGTGCCAGCAGCTTAAGTGGGGGCCAACAATACAATGAGCAGTTCTTC.

Comment on this clone: In the same sample, other DNA sequences code for this CDR3. This rearrangement joins TRBV7-2 to TRBJ2-7; a weak D match, TRBD2 (5 bases). The V and J ends lost 1 base and 2 bases respectively, with 9 bases between them. The V gene's germline CDR1 is SGHTA and CDR2 FQGNSA. This CDR3 spans 14 amino acids. The CDR3, as DNA: TGTGCCAGCAGCTTAGATCGGGGTCCCTACGAGCAGTACTTC. Translation: CASSLDRGPYEQYF.

The CDR3 protein is CASSPPNSKGTEAFF. The CDR3 DNA reads as TGTGCCAGCTCACCACCGAACAGTAAGGGGACTGAAGCTTTCTTT. The J gene is TRBJ1-1, the V gene TRBV18; maybe TRBD1 (5 bases). Germline V gene sequence: CDR1 KGHSH, CDR2 LQKENI. CDR3 size: 15 residues. Trimming pared 0 bases from V and 5 bases from J, leaving 13 bases between. Together with reference TRBV18 and TRBJ1-1, the CDR3 gives the full variable domain: NAGVMQNPRHLVRRRGQEARLRCSPMKGHSHVYWYRQLPEEGLKFMVYLQKENIIDESGMPKERFSAEFPKEGPSILRIQQVVRGDSAAYFCASSPPNSKGTEAFFGQGTRLTVV.

As regards this clone: Other DNA sequences of this sample code for an identical CDR3. The genes are TRBV7-9 and TRBJ2-7; D remains ambiguous. The CDR3 covers 12 residues. The V gene's germline CDR1 is SEHNR and CDR2 FQNEAQ (reference sequence). Trimming removed 5 bases from V and 0 bases from J, with 5 bases in between. CDR3 coding DNA: TGTGCCAGCAGCCTAGGCTCCTACGAGCAGTACTTC. This translates into CASSLGSYEQYF. Filled out from reference TRBV7-9 and TRBJ2-7, the complete variable domain reads DTGVSQNPRHKITKRGQNVTFRCDPISEHNRLYWYRQTLGQGPEFLTYFQNEAQLEKSRLLSDRFSAERPKGSFSTLEIQRTEQGDSAMYLCASSLGSYEQYFGPGTRLTVT.

The V call is TRBV6-5, the J call TRBJ1-3; D gene uncertain. Germline V gene lookup returns CDR1 MNHEY and CDR2 SVGAGI. Deletions cut 0 bases from V and 0 bases from J, with 6 bases between. The CDR3 is 15 amino acids. CDR3 coding DNA: TGTGCCAGCAGTTACTCCGGGATCTCTGGAAACACCATATATTTT. Translated: CASSYSGISGNTIYF.

The chain couples TRBV6-1 to TRBJ1-2; D unclear. Trimming stripped 9 bases from V and 0 bases from J, with 17 bases between. Germline CDR1 and CDR2: MNHNS and SASEGT. CDR3 length: 15 amino acids. In nucleotides, the CDR3 is TGTGCCAGTACTCGTCGTACAGATTCTAACTATGGCTACACCTTC. Amino acid sequence: CASTRRTDSNYGYTF.

This chain joins TRBV19 and TRBJ1-6; D remains ambiguous. The CDR3 has 14 residues. In germline, CDR1 is LNHDA, CDR2 SQIVND (reference sequence). The germline V and J ends were trimmed by 6 bases and 4 bases, with 10 bases remaining between them. The CDR3 nucleotides read TGTGCCAGTAGGACCCAGGAGTATAATTCACCCCTCCACTTT. It yields the protein CASRTQEYNSPLHF. Full variable domain (remainder filled in from reference TRBV19 and TRBJ1-6): DGGITQSPKYLFRKEGQNVTLSCEQNLNHDAMYWYRQDPGQGLRLIYYSQIVNDFQKGDIAEGYSVSREKKESFPLTVTSAQKNPTAFYLCASRTQEYNSPLHFGNGTRLTVT.

The chain's CDR3 is CASSLTPGADTGELFF. The DNA for the CDR3 is TGTGCCAGCAGTCTAACCCCAGGGGCCGACACCGGGGAGCTGTTTTTT. The rearrangement links TRBV7-9 to TRBJ2-2; possible D gene TRBD1, 6 bases. This CDR3 has 16 residues. Per germline, CDR1 SEHNR and CDR2 FQNEAQ (reference sequence). The germline V and J ends were trimmed by 6 bases and 3 bases, with 17 bases remaining between them.

The genes are TRBV19 and TRBJ2-4; tentative D call: TRBD1 (6 bases). V lost 1 base and J lost 5, with 18 bases in between. This CDR3 comprises 17 residues. Per germline, CDR1 LNHDA and CDR2 SQIVND (reference sequence). CDR3 amino acids: CASSIGTSGTIQNIQYF. In DNA, the CDR3 is TGTGCCAGTAGTATAGGTACATCCGGGACAATTCAAAACATTCAGTACTTC.

The chain is built from TRBV6-1 and TRBJ1-2; D ambiguous. V lost 1 base and J 4 bases, leaving 7 bases between the germline ends. The CDR3 runs to 13 residues. CDR1 is MNHNS, CDR2 SASEGT, per germline. Here the CDR3 reads CASSEGTFYGYTF. CDR3 nucleotide sequence: TGTGCCAGCAGTGAAGGCACTTTCTATGGCTACACCTTC.

This CDR3 is CASSLFRLAVTSYNEQFF. The CDR3 bases are TGTGCCAGCAGCTTATTCCGACTAGCCGTAACCTCCTACAATGAGCAGTTCTTC. This sequence joins TRBV7-9 and TRBJ2-1; 7 nucleotides line up with TRBD2. Germline V gene data show CDR1 as SEHNR and CDR2 as FQNEAQ (reference sequence). This CDR3 is built from 18 residues. The V gene end was trimmed by 2 bases and the J gene end by 0 bases; junction bases not matched to a gene: 10.

This chain links TRBV29-1 with TRBJ1-2; unclear D gene. Trimming pared 5 bases from V and 7 bases from J, leaving 20 bases between. This CDR3 has 14 amino acids. Germline V gene lookup returns CDR1 SQVTM and CDR2 ANQGSEA. The CDR3 nucleotides read TGCAGCGTTACCGGTGTGGAAAAGAGTACTGGCTACACCTTC. Translation: CSVTGVEKSTGYTF. Full variable domain (rest looked up from reference TRBV29-1 and TRBJ1-2): SAVISQKPSRDICQRGTSLTIQCQVDSQVTMMFWYRQQPGQSLTLIATANQGSEATYESGFVIDKFPISRPNLTFSTLTVSNMSPEDSSIYLCSVTGVEKSTGYTFGSGTRLTVV.

J is TRBJ2-1 and V is TRBV7-3; D possibly corresponds to TRBD2 (5 bases). Germline V gives CDR1 SGHTA, CDR2 FQGTGA. The V end lost 1 base, the J end lost 5 bases, and 15 bases lay between the germline ends. The CDR3 spans 16 residues. CDR3 nucleotide sequence: TGTGCCAGCAGCTTAAGTTCACCGACTACCCACAATGAGCAGTTCTTC. Protein product: CASSLSSPTTHNEQFF.

The DNA for the CDR3 is TGTGCCTGGAGTCGACTGGAGAATTCACCCCTCCACTTT. Residues: CAWSRLENSPLHF. This chain links TRBV30 with TRBJ1-6; D unclear. CDR1 and CDR2 from the germline V gene are GTSNPN and SVGIG (reference sequence). V was cut by 2 bases and J by 7 bases, with 9 bases left in between. CDR3 length: 13 residues.

V and J are TRBV11-2 and TRBJ2-3, with no clear D. Germline lookup yields CDR1 SGHAT and CDR2 FQNNGV. Trimming cost V 4 bases and J 1 base, with 12 bases left between them. The CDR3 is 15 amino acids. The CDR3 DNA is TGTGCCAGCAGCTCCGAACGTTTTCGCACAGATACGCAGTATTTT. It encodes CASSSERFRTDTQYF.

The count of this clone is one. V is TRBV9 and J is TRBJ2-7, with a possible D match to TRBD1 (6 bases). The CDR3 extends over 14 amino acids. Germline lookup yields CDR1 SGDLS and CDR2 YYNGEE. Trimming removed 0 bases from V and 2 bases from J, with 9 bases in between. CDR3 DNA sequence: TGTGCCAGCAGCGTAGCGACAGGCACCTACGAGCAGTACTTC. Residues: CASSVATGTYEQYF.

The V gene is TRBV10-3, the J gene TRBJ1-1, with a possible D match to TRBD1 (6 bases). The germline gives CDR1 ENHRY, CDR2 SYGVKD. The V and J ends lost 5 bases and 4 bases respectively, with 14 bases between them. This CDR3 contains 14 residues. The CDR3 DNA reads TGTGCCATCAGTACGCACAGGGATACCACTGAAGCTTTCTTT. Its protein is CAISTHRDTTEAFF.